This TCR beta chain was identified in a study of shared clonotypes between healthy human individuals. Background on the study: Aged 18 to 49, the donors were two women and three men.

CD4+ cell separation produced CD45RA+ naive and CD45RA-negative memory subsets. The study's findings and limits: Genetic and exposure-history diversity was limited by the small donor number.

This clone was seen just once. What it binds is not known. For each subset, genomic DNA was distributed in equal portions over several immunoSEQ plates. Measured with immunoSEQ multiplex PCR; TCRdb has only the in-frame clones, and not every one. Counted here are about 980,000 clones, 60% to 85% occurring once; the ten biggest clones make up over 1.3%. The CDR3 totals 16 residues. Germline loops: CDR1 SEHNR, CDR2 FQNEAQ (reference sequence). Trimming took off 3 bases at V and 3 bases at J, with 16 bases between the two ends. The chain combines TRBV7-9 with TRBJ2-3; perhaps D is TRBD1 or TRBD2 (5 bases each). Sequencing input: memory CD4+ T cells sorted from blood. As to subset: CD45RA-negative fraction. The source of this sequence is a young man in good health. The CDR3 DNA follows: TGTGCCAGCAGCTTGATGGACACGGGGTGGACAGATACGCAGTATTTT. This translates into CASSLMDTGWTDTQYF.